The rows below give T cell receptor beta chains drawn from one sample of a study of blood T cell repertoires in COVID-19. Sequencing was performed with immunoSEQ multiplex PCR; in TCRdb, only in-frame clones are kept and a portion is missing. The data show over 250,000 clones, 85% seen once. The sequenced sample consisted of peripheral blood. The receptors originated from a human donor in a cohort sampled during active COVID-19. Both conserved end residues are part of each CDR3. D genes are given only for firm matches. Expanded clones get a size class; other rows say once, few or many, or leave the size out.

TRBV2,TRBJ2-1,NA,TRBD2,TGTGCCAGCTCCGGTCCGGCTAGCGGGAGTTTTGTCAATGAGCAGTTCTTC,CASSGPASGSFVNEQFF
TRBV4-1,TRBJ1-5,NA,NA,TGCGCCAGCAGCCAAGATGGGGAGGGGTGGCCGCATTTT,CASSQDGEGWPHF
TRBV5-1,TRBJ2-7,NA,NA,TGCGCCAGCAGCTTGACCCCTACTGAGCCCTCCTACGAGCAGTACTTC,CASSLTPTEPSYEQYF
TRBV18,TRBJ2-5,NA,TRBD1,TGTGCCAGTTCGACAGGGATCCAAGAGACCCAGTACTTC,CASSTGIQETQYF
TRBV7-2,TRBJ1-3,NA,NA,TGTGCCAGCAGCTTAGCGCGAACGAGTGGAAACACCATATATTTT,CASSLARTSGNTIYF
TRBV28,TRBJ2-1,NA,TRBD2,TGTGCCAGCGCCTCTAGCGGGAGAGATGAGCAGTTCTTC,CASASSGRDEQFF
TRBV19,TRBJ2-4,NA,TRBD1,TGTGCCAGTAGTCCGACAGGGTCGGGTGTTGGTCCTAAGTACTTC,CASSPTGSGVGPKYF
TRBV2,TRBJ1-6,NA,NA,TGTGCCAGCAGTGAATCAGTTAATTCACCCCTCCACTTT,CASSESVNSPLHF
TRBV28,TRBJ2-3,NA,TRBD1,TGTGCCAGCAGTCCGGGACAGACAGATACGCAGTATTTT,CASSPGQTDTQYF
TRBV3-1/TRBV3-2,TRBJ2-5,NA,TRBD2,TGTGCCAGCAGCCATTTTGCACTAGCGGGAGTCGGTGGTAAAGAGACCCAGTACTTC,CASSHFALAGVGGKETQYF
TRBV28,TRBJ2-7,NA,TRBD1,TGTGCCAGCAACAAACCGGGACAGGGTTCCTACGAGCAGTACTTC,CASNKPGQGSYEQYF
TRBV12-3/TRBV12-4,TRBJ2-1,NA,NA,TGTGCCAGCAGTTTGGAGACTGAGCAGTTCTTC,CASSLETEQFF
TRBV18,TRBJ2-1,NA,TRBD1,TGTGCCAGCTCACCAGGGGGGGACAGGGAACAGTTCTTC,CASSPGGDREQFF
TRBV27,TRBJ2-7,NA,NA,TGTGCCAGCAGTTCTTGGGGAGACTACGAGCAGTACTTC,CASSSWGDYEQYF
TRBV27,TRBJ2-7,NA,NA,TGTGCCAGCAGTTTATCGGGGGGGCGTGAGCAGTACTTC,CASSLSGGREQYF
TRBV6-2/TRBV6-3,TRBJ1-4,NA,TRBD1,TGTGCCAGCAGTCGAAACCAGGACAGGCAATCCGGAAAACTGTTTTTT,CASSRNQDRQSGKLFF
TRBV7-8,TRBJ2-1,few,NA,TGTGCCAGCAGCTTAGCGAGGGTGGTTGGAAATGAGCAGTTCTTC,CASSLARVVGNEQFF
TRBV25-1,TRBJ2-3,NA,NA,TGTGCCAGCAGTGTAGGGGGTTCAGGCACAGATACGCAGTATTTT,CASSVGGSGTDTQYF
TRBV10-1,TRBJ2-7,few,TRBD1,TGCGCCAGCAGTGTTTTGATGGGACAGGGGAACTACGAGCAGTACTTC,CASSVLMGQGNYEQYF
TRBV9,TRBJ2-1,NA,TRBD2,TGTGCCAGCAGCGTAGGATATAGCGGGCCCCGCCTCAATGAGCAGTTCTTC,CASSVGYSGPRLNEQFF
TRBV5-1,TRBJ1-4,NA,TRBD1,TGCGCCAGCGGGACAGGTGGAGGGAATGAAAAACTGTTTTTT,CASGTGGGNEKLFF
TRBV5-6,TRBJ2-3,NA,NA,TGTGCCAGCAGCTTGGGGCTTTTCACAGATACGCAGTATTTT,CASSLGLFTDTQYF
TRBV6-6,TRBJ1-5,NA,NA,TGTGCCAGCAGTTACAGGGGGGGATGGGAGCCCCAGCATTTT,CASSYRGGWEPQHF
TRBV7-9,TRBJ1-2,NA,NA,TGTGCCAGCAGCTTAGCTGGCACACACTATGGCTACACCTTC,CASSLAGTHYGYTF
TRBV6-1,TRBJ2-3,NA,NA,TGTGCCAGCAGTGAAGTTGGCCCCCACTATTTT,CASSEVGPHYF
TRBV4-3,TRBJ2-7,NA,NA,TGCGCCAGCAGCCAAGATCCCGGGGAGCCCTACGAGCAGTACTTC,CASSQDPGEPYEQYF
TRBV28,TRBJ2-5,NA,TRBD1,TGTGCCAGCAGTTTCTCTACAGGGGGATTCGGGGAGACCCAGTACTTC,CASSFSTGGFGETQYF
TRBV19,TRBJ2-7,NA,TRBD1,TGTGCCAGTAGTCAGTCCGGACAGGACCTCCACGAGCAGTACTTC,CASSQSGQDLHEQYF
TRBV2,TRBJ1-1,NA,TRBD1,TGTGCCAGCAGGGAACAGGGGGCGCGGAACACTGAAGCTTTCTTT,CASREQGARNTEAFF
TRBV3-1/TRBV3-2,TRBJ2-3,once,TRBD2,TGTGCCAGCAGCCAGTCCCCGGGACTAGCGGGAGCCGATACGCAGTATTTT,CASSQSPGLAGADTQYF
TRBV2,TRBJ2-3,NA,TRBD1,TGTGCCAGCAGAGGGGACAGGTACACAGATACGCAGTATTTT,CASRGDRYTDTQYF
TRBV5-1,TRBJ2-7,NA,NA,TGCGCCAGCAGCGAAGGGGCCGCCTACGAGCAGTACTTC,CASSEGAAYEQYF
TRBV5-6,TRBJ2-1,NA,NA,TGTGCCAGCAGCTTTGGCGGAGGTGAGCAGTTCTTC,CASSFGGGEQFF
TRBV5-1,TRBJ2-3,NA,TRBD1,TGCGCCAGCAGCCCGGGGGACAGGGATACGCAGTATTTT,CASSPGDRDTQYF
TRBV24-1,TRBJ2-3,NA,NA,TGTGCCACCAGTGATGGAGGACGGTACACAGATACGCAGTATTTT,CATSDGGRYTDTQYF
TRBV3-1/TRBV3-2,TRBJ1-1,NA,NA,TGTGCCAGCAGTCTTCACACTGAAGCTTTCTTT,CASSLHTEAFF
TRBV11-3,TRBJ2-7,NA,TRBD1,TGTGCCAGCAGCCCGACAGGGACAGAGCAGTACTTC,CASSPTGTEQYF
TRBV3-1/TRBV3-2,TRBJ1-2,NA,NA,TGTGCCAGCAGCCAACAAAGAGTCTATGGCTACACCTTC,CASSQQRVYGYTF
TRBV2,TRBJ2-7,NA,NA,TGTGCCAGCAGTTATTCGGGGGGCGCATCTGACGAGCAGTACTTC,CASSYSGGASDEQYF
TRBV7-6,TRBJ2-1,NA,NA,TGTGCCAGCAGCGCGGGAAACAATGAGCAGTTCTTC,CASSAGNNEQFF
TRBV28,TRBJ2-3,NA,TRBD2,TGTGCCACCATAGCGGGCGGTGGAGATACGCAGTATTTT,CATIAGGGDTQYF
TRBV9,TRBJ2-1,NA,TRBD2,TGTGCCAGCAGCGTAGGCCCAGCGGGAGAACTGGAGCAGTTCTTC,CASSVGPAGELEQFF
TRBV2,TRBJ2-3,NA,NA,TGTGCCAGCAGCGATGCCAGCGGCACAGATACGCAGTATTTT,CASSDASGTDTQYF
TRBV19,TRBJ2-5,NA,TRBD2,TGTGCCAGTACTAGCGGGAGCGGCCAAGAGACCCAGTACTTC,CASTSGSGQETQYF
TRBV5-1,TRBJ2-6,NA,TRBD2,TGCGCCAGTATGTCAGTAGCGGGAACTGGGGCCAACGTCCTGACTTTC,CASMSVAGTGANVLTF
TRBV28,TRBJ1-5,NA,NA,TGTGCCAGCAGTTTAAGGGGTTTGGATCAGCCCCAGCATTTT,CASSLRGLDQPQHF
TRBV6-6,TRBJ1-3,NA,TRBD1,TGTGCCAGCAGTTACTCCTTTAGGACAGGCGGAAACACCATATATTTT,CASSYSFRTGGNTIYF
TRBV19,TRBJ1-5,few,NA,TGTGCCAGTAGTAAAGATGCGAGGCGCGGCAATCAGCCCCAGCATTTT,CASSKDARRGNQPQHF